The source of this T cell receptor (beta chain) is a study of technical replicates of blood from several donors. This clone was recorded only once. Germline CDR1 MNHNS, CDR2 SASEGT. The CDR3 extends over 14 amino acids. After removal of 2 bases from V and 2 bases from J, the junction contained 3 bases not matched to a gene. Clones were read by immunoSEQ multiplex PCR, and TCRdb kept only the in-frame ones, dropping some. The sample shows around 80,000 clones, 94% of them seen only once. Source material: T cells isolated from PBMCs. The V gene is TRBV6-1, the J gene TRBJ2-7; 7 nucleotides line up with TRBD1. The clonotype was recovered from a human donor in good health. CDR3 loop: CASSESGQTYEQYF. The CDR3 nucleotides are TGTGCCAGCAGTGAATCGGGACAGACCTACGAGCAGTACTTC.